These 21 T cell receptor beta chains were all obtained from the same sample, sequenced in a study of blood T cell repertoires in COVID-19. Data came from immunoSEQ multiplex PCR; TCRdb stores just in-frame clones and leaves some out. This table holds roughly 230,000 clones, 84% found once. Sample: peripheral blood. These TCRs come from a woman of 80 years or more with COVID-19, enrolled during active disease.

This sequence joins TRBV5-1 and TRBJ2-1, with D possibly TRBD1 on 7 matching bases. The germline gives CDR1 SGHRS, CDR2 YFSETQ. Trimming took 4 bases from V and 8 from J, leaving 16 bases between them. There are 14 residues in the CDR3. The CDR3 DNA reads TGCGCCAGCAGCCCAGGGGGGTTAAGATATGAGCAGTTCTTC. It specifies CASSPGGLRYEQFF.

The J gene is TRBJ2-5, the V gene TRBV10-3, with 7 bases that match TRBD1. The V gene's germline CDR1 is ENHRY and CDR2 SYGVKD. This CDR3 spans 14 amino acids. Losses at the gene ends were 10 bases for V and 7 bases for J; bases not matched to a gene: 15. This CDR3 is CANSEARQGGTQYF. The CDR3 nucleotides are TGTGCCAACTCGGAGGCCAGACAGGGCGGGACCCAGTACTTC.

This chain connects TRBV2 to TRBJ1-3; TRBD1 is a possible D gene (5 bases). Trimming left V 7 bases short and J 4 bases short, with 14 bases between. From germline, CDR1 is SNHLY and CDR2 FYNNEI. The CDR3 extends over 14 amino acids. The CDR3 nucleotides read TGTGCCAGCACCCGGGACTTTAGAGGAAACACCATATATTTT. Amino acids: CASTRDFRGNTIYF.

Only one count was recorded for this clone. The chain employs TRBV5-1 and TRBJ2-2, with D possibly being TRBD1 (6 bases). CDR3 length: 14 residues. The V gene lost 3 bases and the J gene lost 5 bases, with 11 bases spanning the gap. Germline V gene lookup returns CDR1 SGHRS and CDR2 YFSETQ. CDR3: CASSYQRGTGELFF. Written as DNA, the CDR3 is TGCGCCAGCAGCTATCAAAGGGGGACCGGGGAGCTGTTTTTT.

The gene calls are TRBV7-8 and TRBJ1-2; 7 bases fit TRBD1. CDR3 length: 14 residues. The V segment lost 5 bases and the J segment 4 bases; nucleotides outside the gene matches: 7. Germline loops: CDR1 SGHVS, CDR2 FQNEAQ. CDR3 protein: CASSVGQVIYGYTF. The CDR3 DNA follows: TGTGCCAGCAGCGTAGGACAGGTTATCTATGGCTACACCTTC.

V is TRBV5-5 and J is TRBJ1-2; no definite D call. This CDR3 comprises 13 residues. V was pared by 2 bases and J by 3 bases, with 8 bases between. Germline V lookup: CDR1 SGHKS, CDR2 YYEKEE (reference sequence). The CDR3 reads CASSFNADYGYTF. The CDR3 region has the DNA TGTGCCAGCAGCTTCAACGCAGACTATGGCTACACCTTC.

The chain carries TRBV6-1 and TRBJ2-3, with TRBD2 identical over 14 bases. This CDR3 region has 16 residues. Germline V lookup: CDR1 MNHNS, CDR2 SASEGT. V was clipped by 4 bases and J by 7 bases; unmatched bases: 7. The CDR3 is CASSGGLAGGSYTQYF. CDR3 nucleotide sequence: TGTGCCAGCAGTGGAGGACTAGCGGGGGGTAGCTATACGCAGTATTTT.

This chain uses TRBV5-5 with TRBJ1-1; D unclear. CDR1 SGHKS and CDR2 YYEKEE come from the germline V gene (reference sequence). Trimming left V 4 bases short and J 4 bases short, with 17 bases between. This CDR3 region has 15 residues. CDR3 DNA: TGTGCCAGCAGCATTATGGGAGGGATTGGCACTGAAGCTTTCTTT. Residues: CASSIMGGIGTEAFF.

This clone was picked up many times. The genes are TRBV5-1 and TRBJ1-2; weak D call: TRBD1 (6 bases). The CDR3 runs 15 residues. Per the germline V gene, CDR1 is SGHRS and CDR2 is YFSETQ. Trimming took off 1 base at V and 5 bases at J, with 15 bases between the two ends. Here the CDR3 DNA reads TGCGCCAGCAGCTTGAGGCAGGGGATGGGGTATGGCTACACCTTC. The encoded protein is CASSLRQGMGYGYTF.

CDR3 region: CASSLGGMNTEAFF. CDR3 nucleotides: TGTGCCAGCAGCTTGGGGGGGATGAACACTGAAGCTTTCTTT. The J gene is TRBJ1-1, the V gene TRBV7-9; tentative D call: TRBD1 (5 bases). The V and J ends lost 3 bases and 0 bases respectively, with 8 bases between them. Germline V gives CDR1 SEHNR, CDR2 FQNEAQ (reference sequence). The CDR3 spans 14 residues.

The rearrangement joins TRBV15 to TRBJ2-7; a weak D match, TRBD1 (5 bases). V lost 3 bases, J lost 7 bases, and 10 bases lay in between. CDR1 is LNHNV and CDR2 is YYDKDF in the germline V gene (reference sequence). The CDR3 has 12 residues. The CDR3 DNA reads TGTGCCACCAGCAGTGCCCAGGGTGAGCAGTACGTC. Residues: CATSSAQGEQYV.

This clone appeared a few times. The DNA for the CDR3 is TGTGCCAGCAGCCAAGGGGTTCAGGGGGGTCAGCCCCAGCATTTT. It translates to CASSQGVQGGQPQHF. The chain recombines TRBV3-1 (or the pseudogene TRBV3-2) with TRBJ1-5; TRBD1 agrees at 7 bases. The CDR3 covers 15 residues. Germline CDR1 LGHDT, CDR2 YNNKEL (reference sequence). V was clipped by 1 base and J by 6 bases; unmatched bases: 6.

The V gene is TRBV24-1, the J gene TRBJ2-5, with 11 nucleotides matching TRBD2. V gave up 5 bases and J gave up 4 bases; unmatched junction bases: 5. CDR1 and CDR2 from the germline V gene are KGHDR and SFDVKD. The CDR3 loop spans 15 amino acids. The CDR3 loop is CATSALAGGIETQYF. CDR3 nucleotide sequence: TGTGCCACCAGTGCTCTAGCGGGGGGTATAGAGACCCAGTACTTC.

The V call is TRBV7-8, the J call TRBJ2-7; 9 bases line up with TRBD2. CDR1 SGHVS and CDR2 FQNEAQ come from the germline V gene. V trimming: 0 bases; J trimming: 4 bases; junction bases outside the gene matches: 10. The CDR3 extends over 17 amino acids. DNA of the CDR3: TGTGCCAGCAGCTTAGCGTGGTCTAGCGGGGAGCCTTACGAGCAGTACGTC. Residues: CASSLAWSSGEPYEQYV.

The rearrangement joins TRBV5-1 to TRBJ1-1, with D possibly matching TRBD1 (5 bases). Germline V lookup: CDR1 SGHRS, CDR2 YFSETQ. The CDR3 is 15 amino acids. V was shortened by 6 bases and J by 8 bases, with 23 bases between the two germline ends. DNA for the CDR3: TGCGCCAGCACCGAGACCGGGGGACGCCCGGGCGAAGCTTTCTTT. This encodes CASTETGGRPGEAFF.

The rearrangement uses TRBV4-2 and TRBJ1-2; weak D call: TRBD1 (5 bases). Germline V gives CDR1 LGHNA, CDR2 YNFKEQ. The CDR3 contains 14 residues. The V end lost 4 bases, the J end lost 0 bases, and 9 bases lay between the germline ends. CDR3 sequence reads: CASSPGLTNYGYTF. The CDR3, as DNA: TGTGCCAGCAGCCCGGGACTGACTAACTATGGCTACACCTTC.

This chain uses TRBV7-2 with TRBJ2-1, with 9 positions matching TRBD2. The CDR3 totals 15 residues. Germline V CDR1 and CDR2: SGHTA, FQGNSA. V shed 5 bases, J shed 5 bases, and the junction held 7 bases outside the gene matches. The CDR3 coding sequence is TGTGCCAGCAGCATTAGCGGGGGCTACAACAATGAGCAGTTCTTC. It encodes CASSISGGYNNEQFF.

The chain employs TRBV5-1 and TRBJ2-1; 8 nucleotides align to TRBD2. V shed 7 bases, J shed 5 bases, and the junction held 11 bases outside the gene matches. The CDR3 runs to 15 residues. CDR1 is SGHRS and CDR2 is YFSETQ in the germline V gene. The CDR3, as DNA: TGCGCCAGCGTTCTCCTAGCGGGTCTTAACAATGAGCAGTTCTTC. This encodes CASVLLAGLNNEQFF.

CDR3 region: CASSQATGTDDSPLHF. In nucleotides, the CDR3 is TGCGCCAGCAGCCAAGCTACCGGGACAGATGATTCACCCCTCCACTTT. V is TRBV4-1 and J is TRBJ1-6, with 7 bases fitting TRBD1. Per germline, CDR1 MGHRA and CDR2 YSYEKL. The CDR3 covers 16 residues. J was trimmed by 8 bases and V by 1 base; bases with no gene match: 8.

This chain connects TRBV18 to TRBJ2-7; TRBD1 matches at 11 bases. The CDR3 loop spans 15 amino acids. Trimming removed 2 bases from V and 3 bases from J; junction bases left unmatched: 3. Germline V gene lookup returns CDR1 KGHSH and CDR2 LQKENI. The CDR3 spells CASSPGTGGFYEQYV. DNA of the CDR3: TGTGCCAGCTCACCAGGGACAGGGGGTTTCTACGAGCAGTACGTC.

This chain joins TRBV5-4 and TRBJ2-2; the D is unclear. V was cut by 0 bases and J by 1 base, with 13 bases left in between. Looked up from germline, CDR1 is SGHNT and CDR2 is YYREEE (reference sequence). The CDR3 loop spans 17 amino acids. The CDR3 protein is CASSLGAHRGNTGELFF. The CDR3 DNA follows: TGTGCCAGCAGCTTGGGGGCCCATCGTGGGAACACCGGGGAGCTGTTTTTT.